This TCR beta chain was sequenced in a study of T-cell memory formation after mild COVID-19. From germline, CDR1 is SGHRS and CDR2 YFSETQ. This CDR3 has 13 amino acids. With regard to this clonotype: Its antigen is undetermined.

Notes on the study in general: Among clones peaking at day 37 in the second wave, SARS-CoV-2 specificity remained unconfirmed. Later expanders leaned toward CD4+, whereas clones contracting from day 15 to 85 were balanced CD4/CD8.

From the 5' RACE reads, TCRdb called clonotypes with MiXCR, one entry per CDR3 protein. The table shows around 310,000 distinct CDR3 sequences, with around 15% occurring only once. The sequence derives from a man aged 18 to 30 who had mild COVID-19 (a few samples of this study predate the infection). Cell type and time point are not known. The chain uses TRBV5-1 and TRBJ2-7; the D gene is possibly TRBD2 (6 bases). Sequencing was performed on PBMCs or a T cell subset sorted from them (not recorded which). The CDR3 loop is CAALAGTLREQYV. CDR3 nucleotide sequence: TGCGCAGCCCTGGCGGGGACGTTGCGCGAGCAGTACGTC.